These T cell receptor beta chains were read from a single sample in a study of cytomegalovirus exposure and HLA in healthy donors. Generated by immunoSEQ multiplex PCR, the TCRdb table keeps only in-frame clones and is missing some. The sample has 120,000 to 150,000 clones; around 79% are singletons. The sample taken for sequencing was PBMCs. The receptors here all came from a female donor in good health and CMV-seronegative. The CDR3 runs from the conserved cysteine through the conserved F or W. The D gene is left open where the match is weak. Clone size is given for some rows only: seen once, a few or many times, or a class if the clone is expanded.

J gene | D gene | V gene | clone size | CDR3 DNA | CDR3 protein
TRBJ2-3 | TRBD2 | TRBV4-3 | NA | TGCGCCAGCAGCCAAGACGGGACTAGCGGTAGCACAGATACGCAGTATTTT | CASSQDGTSGSTDTQYF
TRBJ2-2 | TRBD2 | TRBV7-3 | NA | TGTGCCAGCAGCTTAATCGAGCGGGGGGACACCGGGGAGCTGTTTTTT | CASSLIERGDTGELFF
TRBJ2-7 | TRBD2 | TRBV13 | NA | TGTGCCAGCAGCTTAGGGGAGCGGGGCTACGAGCAGTACTTC | CASSLGERGYEQYF
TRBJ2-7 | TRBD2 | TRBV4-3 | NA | TGCGCCAGCAGCCAAGATTTAGGACTAGCGGGAGTCGGGCAGTACTTC | CASSQDLGLAGVGQYF
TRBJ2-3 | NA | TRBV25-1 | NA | TGTGCCAGCAGTGAACCAGGAGGGTCGAACACAGATACGCAGTATTTT | CASSEPGGSNTDTQYF
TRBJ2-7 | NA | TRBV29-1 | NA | TGCAGCGTTGAATTACACCGCTACGAGCAGTACTTC | CSVELHRYEQYF
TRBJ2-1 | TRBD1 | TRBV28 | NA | TGTGCCAGCAGGAACAGGGGAAACGGTAATGAGCAGTTCTTC | CASRNRGNGNEQFF
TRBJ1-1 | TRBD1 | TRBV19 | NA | TGTGCCAGTGATTCTGGTAAGGGGGCTCTAATAGAAGCTTTCTTT | CASDSGKGALIEAFF
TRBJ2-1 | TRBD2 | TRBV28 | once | TGTGCCAGCAGTCGATTTCCTAGCGGGGGGCCTGTTGAGCAGTTCTTC | CASSRFPSGGPVEQFF
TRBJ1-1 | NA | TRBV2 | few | TGTGCCAGCAGTACAGGCTTGAACACTGAAGCTTTCTTT | CASSTGLNTEAFF
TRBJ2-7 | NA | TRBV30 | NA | TGTGCCTGGAGTGCCGGTGACGAGCAGTACTTC | CAWSAGDEQYF
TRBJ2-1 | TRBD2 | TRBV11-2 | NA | TGTGCCAGCAGGGGGCTGGAGCGGGGGGGGAGGGAGCAGTTCTTC | CASRGLERGGREQFF
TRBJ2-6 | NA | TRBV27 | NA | TGTGCCAGCAGTCCCCTACCCCGACAGGTCTCCTGGGCCAACGTCCTGACTTTC | CASSPLPRQVSWANVLTF
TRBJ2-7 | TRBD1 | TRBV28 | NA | TGTGCCAGCAGTTCGCCCCGGACAGGTGACGAGCAGTACTTC | CASSSPRTGDEQYF
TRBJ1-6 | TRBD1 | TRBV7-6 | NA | TGTGCCAGCAGCTTGGCGACAGGGAGAAGCTCACCCCTCCACTTT | CASSLATGRSSPLHF
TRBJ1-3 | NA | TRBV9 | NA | TGTGCCAGCAGCGTAGTAGGGGGGGGTTCTGGAAACACCATATATTTT | CASSVVGGGSGNTIYF
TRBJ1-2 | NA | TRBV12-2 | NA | TGTGCAAGTCGCTGGGTTCCCCTCCCAGAGGACAGGTCCAACTATGGCTACACCTTC | CASRWVPLPEDRSNYGYTF
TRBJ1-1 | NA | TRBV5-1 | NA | TGCGCCAGCAGCTTGGATACCGAGACTGAAGCTTTCTTT | CASSLDTETEAFF
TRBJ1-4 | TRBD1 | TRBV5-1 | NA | TGCGCCAGCAGGCCCCCAGGGGGCTCGTCTAATGAAAAACTGTTTTTT | CASRPPGGSSNEKLFF
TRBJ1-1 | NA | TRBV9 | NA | TGTGCCAGCAGCGTAGCTGTGAGGACTGAAGCTTTCTTT | CASSVAVRTEAFF
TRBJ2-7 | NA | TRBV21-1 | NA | TGTGCCAGCAGCTGCCGGGACAGGGTCTCCTACGAGCAGTACTTC | CASSCRDRVSYEQYF
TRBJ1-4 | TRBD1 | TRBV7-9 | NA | TGTGCCAGCAGCCCCGGGACAGTTGTTAATGAAAAACTGTTTTTT | CASSPGTVVNEKLFF
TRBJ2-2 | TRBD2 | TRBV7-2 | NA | TGTGCCAGCAGCTTAGTCCCAGCGGGAGCCGGGGAGCTGTTTTTT | CASSLVPAGAGELFF
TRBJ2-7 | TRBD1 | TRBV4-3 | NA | TGCGCCAGCAGCCAAGATAGGGACAGCTACGAGCAGTACTTC | CASSQDRDSYEQYF
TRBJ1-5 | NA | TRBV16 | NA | TGTGCCAGCGTCCACCGGGAGCTAAATCAGCCCCAGCATTTT | CASVHRELNQPQHF
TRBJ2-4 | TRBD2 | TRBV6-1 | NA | TGTGCCAGCAGCAGCGGGAGGTGGTCCAAAAACATTCAGTACTTC | CASSSGRWSKNIQYF
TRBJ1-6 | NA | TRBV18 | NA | TGTGCCAGCTCACCATCTGGGAGACATAATTCACCCCTCCACTTT | CASSPSGRHNSPLHF
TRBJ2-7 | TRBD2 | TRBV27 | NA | TGTGCCAGCAGTCCGTCAGCGGGGGGCTACGAGCAGTACTTC | CASSPSAGGYEQYF
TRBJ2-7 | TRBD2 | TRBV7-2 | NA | TGTGCCAGCAGCTTAGGGGAGGGGCAGTACTTC | CASSLGEGQYF